These 8 T cell receptor beta chains were sequenced from one sample in a study of CD8+ T cells in alopecia areata. Following extraction, RNA underwent reverse transcription to cDNA, which served as the sequencing template. TCRdb's copy holds only in-frame clones and misses some; the assay was immunoSEQ multiplex PCR. Of 35,000 to 50,000 clones listed, roughly 92% are singletons. The treatment was: oral pan-JAK inhibitor, 5-10 mg twice daily. Material: CD8+ T cells sorted from blood, obtained at week 24, from a patient treated with tofacitinib. These receptors were collected from a human donor with alopecia areata.

The chain combines TRBV27 with TRBJ2-3, with D uncertain. Germline CDR1 is MNHEY and CDR2 is SMNVEV (reference sequence). The CDR3 is 15 residues long. The V end was cut by 0 bases, the J end by 4 bases, with 11 bases between. The CDR3: CASSLSSRHPDTQYF. The DNA of the CDR3 is TGTGCCAGCAGTTTATCCTCGCGACACCCAGATACGCAGTATTTT.

The chain has TRBV2 and TRBJ2-7; TRBD1 might be the D (5 bases). Trimming removed 2 bases from V and 3 bases from J, with 11 bases in between. Germline V CDR1 and CDR2: SNHLY, FYNNEI. This CDR3 comprises 14 residues. CDR3: CASSERGPLYEQYF. The CDR3 DNA is TGTGCCAGCAGTGAAAGGGGCCCGCTCTACGAGCAGTACTTC. The full variable domain, with the rest looked up from reference TRBV2 and TRBJ2-7, is EPEVTQTPSHQVTQMGQEVILRCVPISNHLYFYWYRQILGQKVEFLVSFYNNEISEKSEIFDDQFSVERPDGSNFTLKIRSTKLEDSAMYFCASSERGPLYEQYFGPGTRLTVT.

The rearrangement uses TRBV28 and TRBJ2-5, with TRBD2 matching 8 bases. The CDR3 covers 17 residues. Germline CDR1 is MDHEN and CDR2 is SYDVKM. Losses at the gene ends were 1 base for V and 4 bases for J; bases not matched to a gene: 11. This chain's CDR3 is CASSLFGGGLEGETQYF. The DNA of the CDR3 is TGTGCCAGCAGTTTATTCGGCGGGGGGTTAGAAGGAGAGACCCAGTACTTC.

Only one count was recorded for this clone. CDR3 sequence reads: CASSSLSVSNTEAFF. The DNA for the CDR3 is TGTGCCAGCAGCTCTCTATCGGTTTCGAACACTGAAGCTTTCTTT. This chain connects TRBV7-9 to TRBJ1-1; no definite D call. The CDR3 loop spans 15 amino acids. Trimming removed 4 bases at V and 1 base at J, with 13 bases between. Per germline, CDR1 SEHNR and CDR2 FQNEAQ (reference sequence).

V and J are TRBV27 and TRBJ2-2; D not certain. Trimming shortened V by 3 bases and J by 7 bases, and 15 bases separated the two germline ends. Per the germline V gene, CDR1 is MNHEY and CDR2 is SMNVEV (reference sequence). This CDR3 is built from 15 residues. The DNA for the CDR3 is TGTGCCAGCAGTTTGTATAGGGAATGGGGCGGGGAGCTGTTTTTT. Its protein product is CASSLYREWGGELFF.

V and J are TRBV11-1 and TRBJ2-2, with 8 bases lining up with TRBD2. The J segment lost 2 bases and the V segment lost 5 bases, leaving 7 bases of the junction unmatched. Per the germline V gene, CDR1 is SGHAT and CDR2 is FQDESV (reference sequence). CDR3 length: 16 amino acids. Written as DNA, the CDR3 is TGTGCCAGCAGCCTTGAGCGGGGGAGAAACACCGGGGAGCTGTTTTTT. Its protein is CASSLERGRNTGELFF.

The chain carries TRBV5-4 and TRBJ2-3; 8 bases fit TRBD2. J was trimmed by 3 bases and V by 2 bases; bases with no gene match: 2. Germline CDR1 is SGHNT and CDR2 is YYREEE (reference sequence). The length of the CDR3 is 14 residues. The CDR3 region has the DNA TGTGCCAGCAGCTTCGGGACTAGAACAGATACGCAGTATTTT. It encodes CASSFGTRTDTQYF.

This clone turned up a few times. V gene TRBV29-1 combines with J gene TRBJ2-5; D might be TRBD1 or TRBD2, each matching 6 bases. The germline V and J ends were trimmed by 6 bases and 2 bases, with 13 bases remaining between them. Germline V gene data show CDR1 as SQVTM and CDR2 as ANQGSEA. This CDR3 has 13 residues. The CDR3 nucleotides are TGCAGCGTAGAGGGGGGAGAGCAAGAGACCCAGTACTTC. It encodes CSVEGGEQETQYF.